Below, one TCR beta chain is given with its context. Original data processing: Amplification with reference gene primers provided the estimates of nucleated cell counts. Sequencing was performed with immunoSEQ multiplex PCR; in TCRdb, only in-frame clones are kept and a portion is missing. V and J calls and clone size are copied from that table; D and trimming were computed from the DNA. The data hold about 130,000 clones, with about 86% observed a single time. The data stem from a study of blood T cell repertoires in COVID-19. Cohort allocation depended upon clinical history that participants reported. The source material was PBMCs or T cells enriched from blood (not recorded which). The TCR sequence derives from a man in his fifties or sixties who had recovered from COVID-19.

The DNA of the CDR3 is TGCGCCAGCAGTTTGAGGCAGGATGAAGCTTTCTTT. Encoded protein: CASSLRQDEAFF. The chain recombines TRBV5-1 with TRBJ1-1, with unresolved D. The CDR3 extends over 12 amino acids. Trimming removed 5 bases at V and 7 bases at J, with 12 bases between. Germline V gives CDR1 SGHRS, CDR2 YFSETQ.